Listed here is a single T cell receptor beta chain. This sample stems from a study of blood T cell repertoires in COVID-19. Study as a whole: The study drew acute and convalescent COVID-19 samples from the United States, Italy and Spain. PBMCs, B-cell-depleted T cells, or T cells were the source of the cDNA or gDNA that made up the material.

Original handling: Estimation of nucleated cell counts relied on the amplification of reference gene primers. Method: immunoSEQ multiplex PCR; TCRdb's copy keeps in-frame clones and lacks some. The V and J calls and clone size were taken over from that table, and D and trimming were inferred from the DNA. In the table there are around 70,000 clones, about nine tenths of which are singletons. The germline CDR1 and CDR2 sequences are MNHEY and SVGAGI. Between the trimmed V and J ends, which lost 6 bases and 2 bases, there was a span of 11 bases. The CDR3 loop spans 13 amino acids. This sequence was found in a human donor in a cohort sampled during active COVID-19. V and J are TRBV6-5 and TRBJ2-7; D uncertain. Sequenced input: peripheral blood. CDR3 residues: CASRRISAYEQYF. CDR3 in DNA: TGTGCCAGCAGGAGGATCTCAGCCTACGAGCAGTACTTC.